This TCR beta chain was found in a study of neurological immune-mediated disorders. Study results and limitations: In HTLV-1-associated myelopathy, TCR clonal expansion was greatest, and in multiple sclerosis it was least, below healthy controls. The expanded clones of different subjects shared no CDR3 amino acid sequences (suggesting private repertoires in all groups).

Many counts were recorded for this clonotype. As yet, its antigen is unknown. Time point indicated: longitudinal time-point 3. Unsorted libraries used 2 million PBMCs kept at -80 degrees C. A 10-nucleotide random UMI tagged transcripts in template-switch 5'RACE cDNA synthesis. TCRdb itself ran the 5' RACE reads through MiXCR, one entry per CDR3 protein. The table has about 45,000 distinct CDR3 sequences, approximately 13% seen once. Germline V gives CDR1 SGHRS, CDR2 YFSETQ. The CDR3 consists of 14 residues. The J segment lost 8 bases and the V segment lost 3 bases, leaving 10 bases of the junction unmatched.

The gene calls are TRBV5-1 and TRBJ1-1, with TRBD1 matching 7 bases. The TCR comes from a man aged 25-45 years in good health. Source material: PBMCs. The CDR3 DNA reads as TGCGCCAGCAGCTGGGGGACAGCGACTAGCGAAGCTTTCTTT. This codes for CASSWGTATSEAFF.